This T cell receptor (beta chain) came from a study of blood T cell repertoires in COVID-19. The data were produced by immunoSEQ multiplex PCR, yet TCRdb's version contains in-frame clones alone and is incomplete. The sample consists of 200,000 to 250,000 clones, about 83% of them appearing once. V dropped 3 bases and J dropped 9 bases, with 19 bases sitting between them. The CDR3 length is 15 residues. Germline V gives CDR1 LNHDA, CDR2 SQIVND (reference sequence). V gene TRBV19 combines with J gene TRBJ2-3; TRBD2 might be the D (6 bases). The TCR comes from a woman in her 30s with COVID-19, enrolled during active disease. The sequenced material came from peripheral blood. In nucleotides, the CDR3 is TGTGCCAGTAGTATCGGGGCGGGGACCCCCAAAACGCAGTATTTT. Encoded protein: CASSIGAGTPKTQYF.